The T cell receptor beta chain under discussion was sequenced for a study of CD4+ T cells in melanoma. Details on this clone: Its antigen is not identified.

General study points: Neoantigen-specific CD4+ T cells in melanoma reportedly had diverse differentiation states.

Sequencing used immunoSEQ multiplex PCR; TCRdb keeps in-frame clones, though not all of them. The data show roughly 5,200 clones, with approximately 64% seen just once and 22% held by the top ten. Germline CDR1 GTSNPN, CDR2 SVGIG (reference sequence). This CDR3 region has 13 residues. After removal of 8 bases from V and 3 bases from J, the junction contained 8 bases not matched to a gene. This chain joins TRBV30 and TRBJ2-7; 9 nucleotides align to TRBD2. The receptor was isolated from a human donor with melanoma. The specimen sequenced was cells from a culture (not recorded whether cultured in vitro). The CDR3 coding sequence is TGTGCCCTCGTCGCGGGGGGGCTCTACGAGCAGTACTTC. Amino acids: CALVAGGLYEQYF.